The 30 T cell receptor beta chains presented below share a single source sample, sequenced in a study of monozygotic twins with inflammatory bowel disease. TCRdb derives one entry per CDR3 protein from the 5' RACE reads, leaving out DNA. Recorded here are approximately 330,000 distinct CDR3 sequences; the top ten clones represent 2% to 2.5%. The specimen was blood. These receptors were collected from a human donor with ulcerative colitis or Crohn's disease, or a healthy co-twin of an affected twin (not recorded which).

The chain carries TRBV7-9 and TRBJ2-2; TCRdb picks TRBD1, but there is no DNA to check that call. The CDR3 covers 16 residues. Germline CDR1 SEHNR, CDR2 FQNEAQ (reference sequence). Here the CDR3 reads CASIQTGTANTGELFF.

The rearrangement joins TRBV20-1 to TRBJ2-3; TCRdb's D gene call, TRBD2, goes unchecked for lack of DNA. This CDR3 spans 13 amino acids. The germline CDR1 and CDR2 sequences are DFQATT and SNEGSKA (reference sequence). CDR3 sequence: CSAAGLAGSRAYF.

This chain uses TRBV7-3 with TRBJ2-3. The V gene's germline CDR1 is SGHTA and CDR2 FQGTGA. The CDR3 has 15 amino acids. The chain's CDR3 is CASSLVPAGADTQYF.

The chain has TRBV29-1 and TRBJ1-2; TCRdb proposes TRBD1, but this gene call is untestable without DNA. CDR3 length equals 15 residues. The germline CDR1 and CDR2 sequences are SQVTM and ANQGSEA. The chain's CDR3 is CSVEDRGQGFQGYTF.

The chain employs TRBV5-5 and TRBJ2-5; the TRBD2 assignment by TCRdb is unverifiable without DNA. Germline assignment: CDR1 SGHKS and CDR2 YYEKEE (reference sequence). The CDR3 totals 16 residues. The CDR3 reads CASSSLTSGPHGTQYF.

The chain is built from TRBV15 and TRBJ1-1; TCRdb names TRBD1, which stays unverified in the absence of DNA. The CDR3 runs 14 residues. In germline, CDR1 is LNHNV, CDR2 YYDKDF (reference sequence). The CDR3 protein is CATSSHWEGTEAFF.

V and J are TRBV6-5 and TRBJ1-2; TCRdb returns TRBD1, unconfirmable since there is no DNA. The CDR3 extends over 13 amino acids. Germline CDR1 is MNHEY and CDR2 is SVGAGI. The CDR3 sequence is CASSPGGDYGYTF.

This rearrangement joins TRBV11-2 to TRBJ1-4. The CDR3 covers 11 residues. From germline, CDR1 is SGHAT and CDR2 FQNNGV. CDR3 loop: CASSYSEKLFF.

The chain combines TRBV6-5 with TRBJ1-1; TCRdb's D call, TRBD1, is unchecked because there is no DNA. Germline CDR1 MNHEY, CDR2 SVGAGI. The CDR3 contains 13 residues. CDR3 amino acids: CASSPGTNTEAFF.

The chain joins TRBV29-1 to TRBJ2-2. The CDR3 length is 13 residues. The germline CDR1 and CDR2 sequences are SQVTM and ANQGSEA. CDR3 amino acids: CSVMRQNTGELFF.

The V call is TRBV4-1, the J call TRBJ2-1; TCRdb's D call of TRBD2 is untestable without DNA. The CDR3 consists of 14 residues. Germline V lookup: CDR1 MGHRA, CDR2 YSYEKL. CDR3 sequence: CASSQAETRNEQFF.

The rearrangement uses TRBV7-7 and TRBJ2-3; no DNA is available, so the TRBD1 call from TCRdb remains unchecked. CDR1 is SSHAT, CDR2 FNYEAQ, per germline (reference sequence). This CDR3 contains 15 residues. The CDR3 spells CASSPLQGWADTQYF. The full variable domain, completed using reference TRBV7-7 and TRBJ2-3, is GAGVSQSPRYKVTKRGQDVTLRCDPISSHATLYWYQQALGQGPEFLTYFNYEAQPDKSGLPSDRFSAERPEGSISTLTIQRTEQRDSAMYRCASSPLQGWADTQYFGPGTRLTVL.

The V call is TRBV18, the J call TRBJ2-7. The CDR3 runs to 13 residues. Germline V lookup: CDR1 KGHSH, CDR2 LQKENI. CDR3 sequence: CASSQYGDGEQYF. Drawing the rest from reference TRBV18 and TRBJ2-7, the complete variable domain is NAGVMQNPRHLVRRRGQEARLRCSPMKGHSHVYWYRQLPEEGLKFMVYLQKENIIDESGMPKERFSAEFPKEGPSILRIQQVVRGDSAAYFCASSQYGDGEQYFGPGTRLTVT.

The chain combines TRBV7-2 with TRBJ1-1; without DNA, the TCRdb call of TRBD1 cannot be checked. There are 14 residues in the CDR3. The germline V gene encodes CDR1 SGHTA and CDR2 FQGNSA. The CDR3: CASSTPRGTTEAFF.

This sequence joins TRBV6-5 and TRBJ1-2; lacking DNA, the TRBD1 call made by TCRdb goes unchecked. CDR1 and CDR2 from the germline V gene are MNHEY and SVGAGI. This CDR3 region has 14 residues. The chain's CDR3 is CASSYSDSTYGYTF.

The chain carries TRBV30 and TRBJ2-5. Germline CDR1 GTSNPN, CDR2 SVGIG (reference sequence). CDR3 length: 12 amino acids. The CDR3 spells CAWSVLGETQYF.

The J gene is TRBJ2-7, the V gene TRBV19. Germline V CDR1 and CDR2: LNHDA, SQIVND (reference sequence). The CDR3 is 15 residues long. CDR3 loop: CASSPTTRSYYEQYF.

The chain carries TRBV10-3 and TRBJ2-2. CDR1 is ENHRY, CDR2 SYGVKD, per germline. The CDR3 extends over 12 amino acids. This CDR3 is CAISLYTVELFF.

The chain has TRBV7-9 and TRBJ2-1; the TRBD2 assignment by TCRdb is unverifiable without DNA. The CDR3 consists of 17 residues. Germline CDR1 is SEHNR and CDR2 is FQNEAQ (reference sequence). The CDR3 is CASSPRPSREGLNEQFF.

V usage is TRBV7-3 and J usage is TRBJ2-7; the TCRdb D gene call, TRBD2, has no DNA to confirm it. The CDR3 has 15 residues. Germline V gene sequence: CDR1 SGHTA, CDR2 FQGTGA. The CDR3: CASSFRGLAPYEQYF.

The J gene is TRBJ2-7, the V gene TRBV6-1; TCRdb reports TRBD1, a call that lacks DNA to check it against. The CDR3 runs to 15 residues. Germline CDR1 is MNHNS and CDR2 is SASEGT. The CDR3 sequence: CASRVSGTGGYEQYF.

The V call is TRBV28, the J call TRBJ2-1; TCRdb indicates TRBD1, and absent DNA this call remains unverified. In germline, CDR1 is MDHEN, CDR2 SYDVKM. The CDR3 length is 17 residues. This CDR3 is CASSLKGARSFYNEQFF.

The chain joins TRBV4-3 to TRBJ1-1. The CDR3 runs 13 residues. Germline V gene data show CDR1 as LGHNA and CDR2 as YSLEER. The CDR3 sequence is CASSQVTGRQAFF.

The chain joins TRBV25-1 to TRBJ2-2. CDR1 and CDR2 from the germline V gene are MGHDK and SYGVNS. The CDR3 has 16 residues. The CDR3 loop reads CASRSPGTQNTGELFF.

The chain uses TRBV10-3 and TRBJ2-3. This CDR3 region has 12 residues. In germline, CDR1 is ENHRY, CDR2 SYGVKD. The CDR3 here is CAISALGDTQYF.

The chain is built from TRBV4-1 and TRBJ1-2; TCRdb's assignment of TRBD1 cannot be checked, as there is no DNA. The CDR3 has 15 amino acids. Germline lookup yields CDR1 MGHRA and CDR2 YSYEKL. The CDR3 protein is CASSLGQGAVGGYTF.

The J gene is TRBJ1-6, the V gene TRBV4-2. Germline V gene lookup returns CDR1 LGHNA and CDR2 YNFKEQ. CDR3 length: 15 amino acids. CDR3 sequence: CASSQDTGSNSPLHF.

This chain links TRBV29-1 with TRBJ1-2; as DNA is missing, the TRBD1 call by TCRdb cannot be tested. This CDR3 comprises 15 residues. Germline-derived CDR1 and CDR2 are SQVTM and ANQGSEA. The CDR3: CSVLTGGSANYGYTF.

This chain joins TRBV12-3 or TRBV12-4 and TRBJ2-3; without DNA, the TCRdb call of TRBD1 cannot be checked. The CDR3 is 13 residues long. The CDR3: CASAPRGTDTQYF.

V usage is TRBV20-1 and J usage is TRBJ2-2. Germline V gene sequence: CDR1 DFQATT, CDR2 SNEGSKA (reference sequence). CDR3 length: 14 residues. The CDR3 loop reads CSAGPSGNTGELFF.